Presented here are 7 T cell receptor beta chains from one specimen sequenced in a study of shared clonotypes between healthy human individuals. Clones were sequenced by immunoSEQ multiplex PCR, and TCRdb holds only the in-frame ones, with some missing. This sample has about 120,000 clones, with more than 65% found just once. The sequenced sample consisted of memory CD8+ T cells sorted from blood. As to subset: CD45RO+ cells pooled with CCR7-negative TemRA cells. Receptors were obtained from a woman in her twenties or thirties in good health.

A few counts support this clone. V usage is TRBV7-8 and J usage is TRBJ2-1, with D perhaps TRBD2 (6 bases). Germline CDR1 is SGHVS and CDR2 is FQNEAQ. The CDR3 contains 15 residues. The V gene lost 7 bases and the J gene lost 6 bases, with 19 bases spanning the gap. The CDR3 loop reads CASTLVPGLRNEQFF. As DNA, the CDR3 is TGTGCCAGCACCCTAGTGCCGGGACTTCGCAATGAGCAGTTCTTC.

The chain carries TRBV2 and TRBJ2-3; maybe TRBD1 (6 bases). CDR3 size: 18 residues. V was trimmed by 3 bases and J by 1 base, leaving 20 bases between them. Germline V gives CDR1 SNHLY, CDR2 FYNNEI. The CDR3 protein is CASSEGSYLEGGTDTQYF. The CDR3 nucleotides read TGTGCCAGCAGTGAGGGCTCGTATCTAGAGGGGGGCACAGATACGCAGTATTTT.

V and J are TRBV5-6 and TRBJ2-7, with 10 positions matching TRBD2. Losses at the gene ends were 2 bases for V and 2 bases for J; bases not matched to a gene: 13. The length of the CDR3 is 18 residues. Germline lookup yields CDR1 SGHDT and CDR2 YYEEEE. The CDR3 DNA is TGTGCCAGCAGCTTTGGACTAGCGGAAACCTCACGGGCCTACGAGCAGTACTTC. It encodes CASSFGLAETSRAYEQYF.

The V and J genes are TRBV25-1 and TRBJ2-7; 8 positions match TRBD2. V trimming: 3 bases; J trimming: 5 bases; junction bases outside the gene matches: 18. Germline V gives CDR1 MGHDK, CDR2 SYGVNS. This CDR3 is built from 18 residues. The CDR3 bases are TGTGCCAGCAGTGACCAGGGTGGGTCAGACGGGAGGGCCGACGAGCAGTACTTC. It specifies CASSDQGGSDGRADEQYF.

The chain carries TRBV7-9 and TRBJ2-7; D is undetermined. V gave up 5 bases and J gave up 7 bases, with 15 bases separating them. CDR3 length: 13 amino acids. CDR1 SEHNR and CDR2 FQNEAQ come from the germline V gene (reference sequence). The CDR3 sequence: CASSPPAEREQYF. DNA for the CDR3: TGTGCCAGCAGCCCACCCGCAGAGAGGGAGCAGTACTTC.

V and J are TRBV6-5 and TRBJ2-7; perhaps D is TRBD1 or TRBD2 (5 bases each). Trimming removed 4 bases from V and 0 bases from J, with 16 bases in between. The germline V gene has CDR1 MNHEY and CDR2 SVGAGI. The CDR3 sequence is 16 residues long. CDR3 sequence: CASSSPSGALSYEQYF. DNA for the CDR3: TGTGCCAGCAGTTCCCCTTCCGGGGCCCTCTCCTACGAGCAGTACTTC.

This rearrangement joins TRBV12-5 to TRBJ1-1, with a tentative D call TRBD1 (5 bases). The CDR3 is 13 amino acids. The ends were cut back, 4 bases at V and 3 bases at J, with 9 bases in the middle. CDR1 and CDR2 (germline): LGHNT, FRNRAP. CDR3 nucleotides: TGTGCTAGTGGTTGGGGGGTGGACACTGAAGCTTTCTTT. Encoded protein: CASGWGVDTEAFF.